A selection of T cell receptor beta chains follows, all from one sample in a study of shared T cell receptors in the human thymus. Sequenced by immunoSEQ multiplex PCR; TCRdb stores in-frame clones only, minus some. The sample shows roughly 710,000 clones, around 85% of them seen only once. The sample was also reused in another study, on human thymus T cells.

The material sequenced was thymocytes. The receptors here all came from a girl in the first two years of life with a congenital heart defect. The CDR3 runs from the conserved cysteine through the conserved F or W. Each record gives: clone size, D gene, J gene, V gene, CDR3 DNA, CDR3 protein. D genes are given only for firm matches. Clone size is not always given. Where it is, it says once, few, many or a class for expanded clones.

once,-,TRBJ1-2,TRBV15,TGTGCCACCAGCTGGGCAGGATGTGAATATGGCTACACCTTC,CATSWAGCEYGYTF
-,TRBD2,TRBJ2-5,TRBV7-6,TGTGCCAGCAGCTCCAGAACCGCCCGGCGGGGGGGCCTAGAGACCCAGTACTTC,CASSSRTARRGGLETQYF
-,-,TRBJ1-3,TRBV14,TGTGCCAGCAGCCAACCCGGTCGAAGCACCATATATTTT,CASSQPGRSTIYF
-,-,TRBJ1-1,TRBV4-2,TGTGCCAGCAGCCAAACCAGGACCGTCTGGAGGACTGAAGCTTTCTTT,CASSQTRTVWRTEAFF
-,TRBD2,TRBJ2-1,TRBV2,TGTGCCAGCAGTGAAACTAGCGGCAATGAGCAGTTCTTC,CASSETSGNEQFF
once,-,TRBJ1-2,TRBV7-2,TGTGCCAGCAGCTTATGCGCGGCCCCCTATGGCTACACCTTC,CASSLCAAPYGYTF
once,-,TRBJ1-6,TRBV7-9,TGTGCCAGCAGCTTAGGCGGTACCATCAATTCACCCCTCCACTTT,CASSLGGTINSPLHF
once,-,TRBJ1-6,TRBV27,TGTGCCACCGGGTGGTTGTTGGGGCTTAATTCACCCCTCCACTTT,CATGWLLGLNSPLHF
-,TRBD2,TRBJ2-1,TRBV6-1,TGTGCCAGCAGTGAAGTAGCTAGCGGCTACAATGAGCAGTTCTTC,CASSEVASGYNEQFF
-,-,TRBJ2-7,TRBV5-1,TGCGCCAGCAGTCATTCTACAGGGAATCTCTACGAGCAGTACTTC,CASSHSTGNLYEQYF
-,TRBD1,TRBJ1-1,TRBV6-5,TGTGCCAGCAGTTACGGGACAGGAACACTCACTGAAGCTTTCTTT,CASSYGTGTLTEAFF
once,-,TRBJ2-2,TRBV7-2,TGTGCCAGCAGCCGGGCCGGGGCGAACACCGGGGAGCTGTTTTTT,CASSRAGANTGELFF
-,-,TRBJ2-3,TRBV1,TGCACCAGCAGCCAAGACCTGGCGATAGCGGGGGGTGCTAGCACAGATACGCAGTATTTT,CTSSQDLAIAGGASTDTQYF
-,TRBD1,TRBJ1-4,TRBV7-3,TGTGCCACCGAGGACAGGGGATTTGAAAAACTGTTTTTT,CATEDRGFEKLFF
-,TRBD2,TRBJ2-5,TRBV6-6,TGTGCCAGCATCCTAGGACGGGGGGGTCAAGAGACCCAGTACTTC,CASILGRGGQETQYF
-,TRBD1,TRBJ2-7,TRBV9,TGTGCCAGCAGCACGGACAGGGAAAATAGAGGCGAGCAGTACTTC,CASSTDRENRGEQYF
-,TRBD1,TRBJ1-2,TRBV5-7,TGTGCCAGCAGCCCTATCGCTGGACAGGGTTGTGGCTACACCTTC,CASSPIAGQGCGYTF
-,TRBD1,TRBJ1-5,TRBV27,TGTGCCAGCAGTTTGGTCTGGGACAGGGAGGGTCAGCCCCAGCATTTT,CASSLVWDREGQPQHF
-,TRBD1,TRBJ1-5,TRBV7-8,TGTGCCAGCGGAAAACAAACCCGGGACAGGGGGTTGAGGCGCAATCAGCCCCAGCATTTT,CASGKQTRDRGLRRNQPQHF
-,-,TRBJ2-7,TRBV10-2,TGCGCCAGCAGCCCCCAGAGCGTCGGTCCCCGAAACGGGGACGAGCAGTACTTC,CASSPQSVGPRNGDEQYF
-,-,TRBJ2-5,TRBV10-3,TGTGCCATCAGTGAGTCGGCGGTTGGGGACACTCAAGAGACCCAGTACTTC,CAISESAVGDTQETQYF
-,-,TRBJ2-1,TRBV5-1,TGCGCCAGCAGCTACGAGAACAGGGAGCTCTACAATGAGCAGTTCTTC,CASSYENRELYNEQFF
-,-,TRBJ1-1,TRBV6-1,TGTGCCAGCAGTGTAATCGGGGGGTCGGGTACTGAAGCTTTCTTT,CASSVIGGSGTEAFF
-,-,TRBJ2-7,TRBV5-4,TGTGCCAGCAGCTCACCGGGTCCCTGGGGGGACGAGCAGTACTTC,CASSSPGPWGDEQYF
-,TRBD1,TRBJ2-1,TRBV6-4,TGTGCCAGCAGTGAAGACAGGGGGCTCGATGAGCAGTTCTTC,CASSEDRGLDEQFF
-,TRBD1,TRBJ2-3,TRBV5-5,TGTGCCAGCAGCTTGTTGGGCGGACAGGGGATAAATACAGATACGCAGTATTTT,CASSLLGGQGINTDTQYF
few,-,TRBJ1-2,TRBV5-6,TGTGCCAGCAGCTTGCCAGGGGCAAACTATGGCTACACCTTC,CASSLPGANYGYTF
-,TRBD1,TRBJ1-1,TRBV2,TGTGCCAGCAGGAACAGGGGGCATCGTCCTGAAGCTTTCTTT,CASRNRGHRPEAFF
-,-,TRBJ1-2,TRBV5-6,TGTGCCAGCAGCTTGGGGGGGAGGTTCTATGGCTACACCTTC,CASSLGGRFYGYTF
few,TRBD1,TRBJ2-2,TRBV9,TGTGCCAGCAGCGTAGGGGGACAGGGAACTTCCGGGGAGCTGTTTTTT,CASSVGGQGTSGELFF
-,TRBD2,TRBJ2-7,TRBV9,TGTGCCAGCAGCGTTTCTAGCGGGGGGGCCGACGAGCAGTACTTC,CASSVSSGGADEQYF
-,TRBD1,TRBJ1-1,TRBV14,TGTGCCAGCAGCCAGGGCATTCGACAGGGGGAGAACACTGAAGCTTTCTTT,CASSQGIRQGENTEAFF
-,TRBD1,TRBJ1-1,TRBV27,TGTGCCAGCAGTTTATCCCCGGGACAGGGCGGCCGGAACACTGAAGCTTTCTTT,CASSLSPGQGGRNTEAFF
-,-,TRBJ1-6,TRBV30,TGTGCCTGGAGTAACAGGTCGTTTAGATCACCCCTCCACTTT,CAWSNRSFRSPLHF
-,-,TRBJ2-7,TRBV5-1,TGCGCCAGCAGCTTGGAGGGGAGGCCCCAGTACTTC,CASSLEGRPQYF
once,-,TRBJ1-2,TRBV19,TGTGCCAGTAGTATAGGGTCGGAGACTAACTATGGCTACACCTTC,CASSIGSETNYGYTF
-,-,TRBJ1-2,TRBV6-5,TGTGCCAGCAGTTACCGGGGTCGAGGCTACACCTTC,CASSYRGRGYTF
-,-,TRBJ1-4,TRBV5-1,TGCGCCAGCAGCTTGGTTAACAGGGCATCTAATGAAAAACTGTTTTTT,CASSLVNRASNEKLFF
-,TRBD1,TRBJ1-5,TRBV29-1,TGCAGCGCGGGTGGGGGACAGGGTATTCAGCCCCAGCATTTT,CSAGGGQGIQPQHF
-,-,TRBJ2-1,TRBV4-1,TGCGCCAGCAGCCAAGAACAACAGGGTGAGCAGTTCTTC,CASSQEQQGEQFF
few,TRBD1,TRBJ1-4,TRBV28,TGTGCCAGCAGCCACAAACCCGGACAGGGGCCCACGTCCTATGAAAAACTGTTTTTT,CASSHKPGQGPTSYEKLFF
-,TRBD1,TRBJ2-2,TRBV9,TGTGCCAGCAGCGTAGTTCCGGGGACAGGGGGGACCGGGGAGCTGTTTTTT,CASSVVPGTGGTGELFF